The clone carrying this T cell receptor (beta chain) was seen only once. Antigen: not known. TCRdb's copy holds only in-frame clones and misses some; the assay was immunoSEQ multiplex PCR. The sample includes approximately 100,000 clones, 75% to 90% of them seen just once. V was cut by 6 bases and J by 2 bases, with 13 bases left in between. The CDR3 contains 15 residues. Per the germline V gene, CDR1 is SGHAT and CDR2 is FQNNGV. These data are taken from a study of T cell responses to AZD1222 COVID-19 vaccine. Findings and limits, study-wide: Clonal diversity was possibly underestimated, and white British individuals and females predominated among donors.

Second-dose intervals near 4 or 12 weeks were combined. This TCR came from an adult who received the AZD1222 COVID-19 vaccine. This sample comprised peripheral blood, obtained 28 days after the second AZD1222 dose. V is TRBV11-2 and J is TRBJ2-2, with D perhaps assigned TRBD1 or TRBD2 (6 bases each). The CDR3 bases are TGTGCCAGCAGGGGAGCCGGGGGCAACACCGGGGAGCTGTTTTTT. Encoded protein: CASRGAGGNTGELFF.